Presented here are 3 T cell receptor beta chains from one specimen sequenced in a study of cytomegalovirus exposure and HLA in healthy donors. Primers: 60 Vbeta forward and 13 Jbeta reverse. Measured with immunoSEQ multiplex PCR; TCRdb has only the in-frame clones, and not every one. The table has tens of thousands of clones, around 80% seen once. Input material: PBMCs. All receptors derive from a male donor in good health and CMV-seropositive.

The chain recombines TRBV28 with TRBJ2-3; D might be TRBD2 (6 bases). CDR3 length: 15 residues. Looked up from germline, CDR1 is MDHEN and CDR2 is SYDVKM. The germline V and J ends were trimmed by 8 bases and 1 base, with 16 bases remaining between them. The DNA for the CDR3 is TGTGCCAGCGGATTAGGAGGGGTCGGCACAGATACGCAGTATTTT. Translation: CASGLGGVGTDTQYF.

The CDR3 nucleotides read TGTGCCAGCAGCCAAGGGCATCAGACTAGCGGGCATACCTACGAGCAGTACTTC. Protein sequence: CASSQGHQTSGHTYEQYF. J is TRBJ2-7 and V is TRBV14; TRBD2 agrees at 10 bases. The junction had 11 bases not matched to a gene; V was cut back by 1 base and J by 2 bases. Germline CDR1 is SGHDN and CDR2 is FVKESK. The CDR3 spans 18 residues.

The rearrangement joins TRBV19 to TRBJ2-5, with D perhaps matching TRBD1 (5 bases). The CDR3 is 13 amino acids. Germline values: CDR1 LNHDA, CDR2 SQIVND (reference sequence). V was clipped by 6 bases and J by 0 bases, with 8 bases between them. CDR3 loop: CASSRAYQETQYF. The CDR3 DNA reads TGTGCCAGTAGCAGGGCGTACCAAGAGACCCAGTACTTC.